Listed below are T cell receptor beta chains from one sample, sequenced in a study of molecular identifiers for immune sequencing clone quantification. TCRdb reanalysed the PCR reads using MiXCR and keeps one entry per CDR3 protein. The table records 23,000 or so distinct CDR3 sequences, over 15% of them present only once. Material for sequencing was naive CD8+ T cells from blood, with Jurkat cell RNA spiked in. These receptors originate from a human donor in good health. Some libraries in this study had Jurkat cell RNA spiked in. CDR3s include the opening cysteine and the closing phenylalanine or tryptophan. The order of the fields is clone size, J gene, D gene, V gene, CDR3 DNA, CDR3 protein. The D gene is left open where the match is weak. Expanded clones get a size class; other rows say once, few or many, or leave the size out.

medium-sized	TRBJ2-7	NA	TRBV29-1	TGCAGCGCCAGAGAGGCGGGGGAGCAGTACTTC	CSAREAGEQYF
many	TRBJ2-1	TRBD2	TRBV27	TGTGCCAGCAGTCCCCGACTAGCGGGGGGCCCGCGGCAGTTCTTC	CASSPRLAGGPRQFF
NA	TRBJ2-7	TRBD1	TRBV28	TGTGCCAGCAGCTCCAGACAGGGCTACGAGCAGTACTTC	CASSSRQGYEQYF
many	TRBJ2-3	NA	TRBV4-1	TGCGCCAGCAGCACAATAGATACGCAGTATTTT	CASSTIDTQYF
medium-sized	TRBJ2-4	TRBD2	TRBV2	TGTGCCAGCAGTGAAGGTCGCGGGGGTGCCAAAAACATTCAGTACTTC	CASSEGRGGAKNIQYF
many	TRBJ2-5	TRBD2	TRBV5-4	TGTGCCAGCAGCGTACTAGCGGACCAAGAGACCCAGTACTTC	CASSVLADQETQYF
many	TRBJ2-7	NA	TRBV11-2	TGTGCCAGCAGCTTGATTGTTGGCAGGGAGTACGAGCAGTACTTC	CASSLIVGREYEQYF
many	TRBJ2-7	TRBD2	TRBV4-3	TGCGCCAGCAGATTAGAGCGGGAGCCCCCTTACGAGCAGTACTTC	CASRLEREPPYEQYF
many	TRBJ1-1	TRBD1	TRBV7-9	TGTGCCAGCAGCCCGACAGGGTCGGAAGCTTTCTTT	CASSPTGSEAFF
many	TRBJ2-7	NA	TRBV5-4	TGTGCCAGCAGTAGCCCATTGAGGCCCTACGAGCAGTACTTC	CASSSPLRPYEQYF
many	TRBJ2-2	NA	TRBV11-1	TGTGCCAGCAGCTTAGTCCCGGCGAACACCGGGGAGCTGTTTTTT	CASSLVPANTGELFF
NA	TRBJ1-4	NA	TRBV29-1	TGCAGCGTCGTATTCACTCTTGCGGCTAGTGAGAAACTGTTTTTT	CSVVFTLAASEKLFF
many	TRBJ2-7	NA	TRBV25-1	TGTGCCAGCAGTGAAAAGGTCAGTAGTCCGTTCTGCGAGCAGTACTTC	CASSEKVSSPFCEQYF
many	TRBJ2-5	NA	TRBV5-6	TGTGCCAGCAGCACAGGGTTGACCGGAGAGACCCAGTACTTC	CASSTGLTGETQYF
NA	TRBJ2-7	NA	TRBV6-2/TRBV6-3	TGTGCCAGCAGTCAAAAGGGCGGGGTCCTCTCCTACGAGCAGTACTTC	CASSQKGGVLSYEQYF
many	TRBJ2-3	NA	TRBV9	TGTGCCAGCAGCGACAAACCTGACAGAAGTACTCGTGATACGCAGTATTTT	CASSDKPDRSTRDTQYF
NA	TRBJ2-3	TRBD2	TRBV7-2	TGTGCCAGCAGCCCGTCGGGGGGAGATACGCAGTATTTT	CASSPSGGDTQYF
many	TRBJ2-6	NA	TRBV5-6	TGTGCCAGCAGCTGGGGGGTTACTGGGGCCAACGTCCTGACTTTC	CASSWGVTGANVLTF
many	TRBJ2-3	NA	TRBV9	TGTGCCAGCAGCCGCGGAGGGACTCGCCTGGCAGATACGCAGTATTTT	CASSRGGTRLADTQYF
many	TRBJ1-4	NA	TRBV5-5	TGTGCCAGCAGCTTGGATAGGAGAGAGAATGAAAAACTGTTTTTT	CASSLDRRENEKLFF